The clone carrying this T cell receptor beta chain was detected only a few times. The target antigen is unknown. The data belong to a study of shared clonotypes between healthy human individuals. Adult Caucasians living in Nashville, Tennessee made up all of the donors. Study results and caveats: It was only blood that was sampled, and tissue repertoires likely differ. Memory subsets generally showed smaller estimated richness than naive subsets did.

The CDR3 is made up of 14 amino acids. Germline V gene sequence: CDR1 MNHEY, CDR2 SVGAGI. With 2 bases removed from V and 6 bases from J, the gap between germline ends came to 13 bases. Using immunoSEQ multiplex PCR, the repertoire was profiled, and TCRdb retains in-frame clones only, with some absent. The sample lists roughly 1,100,000 clones; 75% were seen once. This receptor was identified in a young man in good health. V usage is TRBV6-5 and J usage is TRBJ1-2; D is perhaps TRBD1 (5 bases). The specimen sequenced was memory CD4+ T cells sorted from blood. The sample's subset: CD45RA-negative fraction. CDR3 nucleotide sequence: TGTGCCAGCAGTTACAGGGGAAGGGAGAATGGCTACACCTTC. Its protein product is CASSYRGRENGYTF.